This entry features one T cell receptor beta chain sequence. This record comes from a study of CD8 T cells in ankylosing spondylitis. The V gene's germline CDR1 is DFQATT and CDR2 SNEGSKA (reference sequence). The CDR3 is made up of 12 amino acids. Trimming took 3 bases from V and 7 from J, leaving 10 bases between them. TCRdb redid the calling of the 5' RACE reads with MiXCR, one entry per CDR3 protein. This sample carries a few hundred thousand distinct CDR3 sequences, roughly 20% of them seen once, and the ten largest clones take approximately 3.7%. The sample comprised blood, either unsorted or a sorted T cell fraction (not recorded which). This TCR derives from a female donor with ankylosing spondylitis or in good health (not recorded which). The gene calls are TRBV20-1 and TRBJ2-1, with TRBD2 as a possible D gene (6 bases). Here the CDR3 reads CSARYSGNEQFF. CDR3 sequence (DNA): TGCAGTGCTAGGTACAGCGGGAATGAGCAGTTCTTC.